Presented here are 28 T cell receptor beta chains from one specimen sequenced in a study of blood T cells in healthy people across ages. A second roughly 7 to 11 cycle PCR used barcoded and J-beta primers. TCRdb used MiXCR to reprocess the 5' RACE reads, holding one entry per CDR3 protein. The sample yields over 600,000 distinct CDR3 sequences, about 46% seen once. Sequencing used blood. The origin of the receptors is a man older than 75 in good health.

The V and J genes are TRBV24-1 and TRBJ2-2, with no clear D. The CDR3 contains 16 residues. Germline CDR1 and CDR2: KGHDR and SFDVKD. With 3 bases removed from V and 7 bases from J, the gap between germline ends came to 17 bases. The CDR3: CATSDTSRTANGELFF. CDR3 sequence (DNA): TGTGCCACCAGTGATACGTCCAGGACGGCGAACGGGGAGCTGTTTTTT.

Points on this clonotype: Compared with germline, one end of the junction differs, possibly owing to a read error. This chain uses TRBV6-2 or TRBV6-3 with TRBJ2-7; D not resolved. The CDR3 is 15 amino acids. CDR1 MNHEY and CDR2 SVGEGT come from the germline V gene. CDR3 DNA: TGTGCCAGCAGTTACTCGGTCGGCGGCTCGGGCGCGCAGTACTTT. This gives the protein CASSYSVGGSGAQYF.

The chain combines TRBV6-6 with TRBJ1-6; 11 nucleotides match TRBD1. This CDR3 region has 16 residues. Trimming took 5 bases from V and 10 from J; bases not matched to a gene: 10. Germline CDR1 reads MNHNY; CDR2 reads SVGAGI (reference sequence). This chain's CDR3 is CASSTRAGTGGSPLHF. The CDR3 region has the DNA TGTGCCAGCAGTACCCGGGCCGGGACAGGGGGATCACCCCTCCACTTT.

The J gene is TRBJ2-5, the V gene TRBV25-1, with D perhaps TRBD1 (7 bases). The germline V gene encodes CDR1 MGHDK and CDR2 SYGVNS. V was pared by 6 bases and J by 0 bases, with 14 bases between. The CDR3 has 15 residues. The CDR3 spells CASRTSGGHQETQYF. The CDR3 DNA is TGTGCCAGCAGAACCTCAGGGGGGCACCAAGAGACCCAGTACTTC.

There are a few counts of this clonotype. The CDR3 DNA sequence: TGTGCCAGCACCCGGACAGGGGGCACATACAATGAGCAGTTCTTC. Translating it yields CASTRTGGTYNEQFF. This chain links TRBV12-3 or TRBV12-4 with TRBJ2-1, with 11 bases matching TRBD1. V gave up 7 bases and J gave up 4 bases; unmatched junction bases: 6. CDR3 length: 15 amino acids.

The CDR3 DNA reads TGCAGTGCTATAAAACCGGGACAGATGCATGAGCAGTTCTTC. Its translation is CSAIKPGQMHEQFF. The V call is TRBV20-1, the J call TRBJ2-1, with 7 bases lining up with TRBD1. The germline CDR1 and CDR2 sequences are DFQATT and SNEGSKA (reference sequence). The CDR3 extends over 14 amino acids. Trimming took 4 bases from V and 8 from J; bases not matched to a gene: 11.

V usage is TRBV9 and J usage is TRBJ2-1; TRBD2 agrees at 8 bases. Trimming removed 0 bases from V and 4 bases from J; junction bases left unmatched: 3. The CDR3 is 15 residues long. Germline CDR1 is SGDLS and CDR2 is YYNGEE. The CDR3 coding sequence is TGTGCCAGCAGCGTAGGACTAGCGCAATACAATGAGCAGTTCTTC. It is translated as CASSVGLAQYNEQFF.

Notes on this clonotype: The junction differs from germline at one of its ends, possibly a read error. CDR3 loop: CASSLQGGSYNERYF. CDR3 bases: TGTGCCAGCAGCTTGCAGGGGGGCTCCTACAATGAGCGGTACTTC. The chain couples TRBV7-2 to TRBJ2-1, with D possibly TRBD1 on 7 matching bases. Germline V gene sequence: CDR1 SGHTA, CDR2 FQGNSA. This CDR3 comprises 15 residues.

The rearrangement links TRBV28 to TRBJ2-3; D may correspond to TRBD1 or TRBD2 (6 bases each). Germline CDR1 reads MDHEN; CDR2 reads SYDVKM. V was clipped by 7 bases and J by 3 bases, with 11 bases between them. The CDR3 contains 13 residues. In nucleotides, the CDR3 is TGTGCCAGCAACAGGAGGGGGACAGATACGCAGTATTTT. Protein: CASNRRGTDTQYF.

The chain carries TRBV24-1 and TRBJ2-5; 10 bases fit TRBD2. The junction had 6 bases not matched to a gene; V was cut back by 5 bases and J by 1 base. Germline CDR1 reads KGHDR; CDR2 reads SFDVKD. This CDR3 is built from 16 residues. In DNA form, the CDR3 reads TGTGCCACCAGTGCCCGGACTAGCGGCCCCCAAGAGACCCAGTACTTC. Translation gives CATSARTSGPQETQYF.

This clonotype was counted only a few times. This chain uses TRBV4-2 with TRBJ2-1; 9 nucleotides agree with TRBD2. Unmatched junction bases numbered 10, after V lost 4 bases and J lost 6 bases. Germline-derived CDR1 and CDR2 are LGHNA and YNFKEQ. This CDR3 is 16 amino acids long. CDR3 region: CASSPLGSGSLNEQFF. In DNA form, the CDR3 reads TGTGCCAGCAGCCCCCTAGGTAGCGGGAGCCTCAATGAGCAGTTCTTC.

This clonotype has ten or more counts. This sequence may be a read error, since a much larger clone differs from it by one base. The V and J genes are TRBV29-1 and TRBJ2-5; 9 positions match TRBD1. Germline CDR1 is SQVTM and CDR2 is ANQGSEA. After removal of 5 bases from V and 11 bases from J, the junction contained 15 bases not matched to a gene. This CDR3 has 14 amino acids. The CDR3 protein is CSVLGTGLIGEQYF. CDR3 DNA sequence: TGCAGCGTTCTCGGGACAGGGCTAATTGGTGAGCAGTACTTC.

This chain uses TRBV12-3 or TRBV12-4 with TRBJ2-5, with D unresolved. Trimming took 4 bases from V and 7 from J, leaving 10 bases between them. The CDR3 is made up of 12 amino acids. The CDR3, as DNA: TGTGCCAGCAGTTCCCCCACCGGGACCCAGTACTTC. Amino acids: CASSSPTGTQYF.

The rearrangement links TRBV6-5 to TRBJ1-6; D is uncertain. This CDR3 is 13 amino acids long. V lost 5 bases, J lost 3 bases, and 5 bases lay in between. Germline V lookup: CDR1 MNHEY, CDR2 SVGAGI. The CDR3 nucleotides read TGTGCCAGCAGTGCGGTCTATAATTCACCCCTCCACTTT. It codes for CASSAVYNSPLHF.

The V gene is TRBV7-2, the J gene TRBJ2-4; tentatively, D is TRBD2 (7 bases). The J call is in doubt because the DNA end fits TRBJ2-7 better. The CDR3 is 14 residues long. The germline V gene encodes CDR1 SGHTA and CDR2 FQGNSA. The chain's CDR3 is CASSISGTYYEQYF. In DNA, the CDR3 is TGTGCCAGCAGCATCAGCGGGACATACTACGAGCAGTACTTC.

The chain links TRBV20-1 to TRBJ2-1; D is ambiguous. There are 16 residues in the CDR3. The V and J ends lost 1 base and 0 bases respectively, with 13 bases between them. CDR1 is DFQATT and CDR2 is SNEGSKA in the germline V gene (reference sequence). The CDR3 region has the DNA TGCAGTGCTAGAGTCAGGCAGGAGTTCTCCTACAATGAGCAGTTCTTC. Amino acids: CSARVRQEFSYNEQFF.

This chain connects TRBV19 to TRBJ2-3; no definite D call. The CDR3 consists of 14 residues. Germline V gene data show CDR1 as LNHDA and CDR2 as SQIVND (reference sequence). V lost 1 base and J 6 bases, leaving 11 bases between the germline ends. The DNA of the CDR3 is TGTGCCAGTAGTATAGGGCCTCAAGGGGATACGCAGTATTTT. Its translation: CASSIGPQGDTQYF.

This clonotype was picked up one time. The chain carries TRBV7-2 and TRBJ2-2; D is tentatively TRBD1 or TRBD2 (6 bases each). Germline CDR1 reads SGHTA; CDR2 reads FQGNSA. The CDR3 is 15 residues long. Trimming left V 5 bases short and J 6 bases short, with 16 bases between. The CDR3 reads CASSLDGGAPGELFF. In DNA, the CDR3 is TGTGCCAGCAGCCTCGACGGGGGCGCCCCCGGGGAGCTGTTTTTT.

This chain uses TRBV20-1 with TRBJ2-5; the match to TRBD2 covers 9 bases. Germline-derived CDR1 and CDR2 are DFQATT and SNEGSKA (reference sequence). J was trimmed by 4 bases and V by 3 bases; bases with no gene match: 9. The CDR3 spans 15 residues. CDR3 bases: TGCAGTGCTAGTAGACCTAGCGGGACAGCAGAGACCCAGTACTTC. Amino acids: CSASRPSGTAETQYF.

The chain is built from TRBV6-6 and TRBJ1-1; 11 bases fit TRBD1. The CDR3 extends over 16 amino acids. The V and J ends lost 5 bases and 6 bases, in that order; junction bases with no gene match: 11. CDR1 is MNHNY, CDR2 SVGAGI, per germline (reference sequence). The CDR3 nucleotides read TGTGCCAGCAGTCCCGGACAGGGGGCGCCTCTGGCTGAAGCTTTCTTT. It encodes CASSPGQGAPLAEAFF.

The CDR3 is CSAPGTSGRGNEQFF. DNA of the CDR3: TGCAGTGCGCCCGGGACTAGCGGGAGGGGCAATGAGCAGTTCTTC. This chain connects TRBV20-1 to TRBJ2-1; TRBD2 aligns across 16 bases. V was clipped by 6 bases and J by 6 bases; unmatched bases: 5. CDR3 size: 15 residues. The germline V gene has CDR1 DFQATT and CDR2 SNEGSKA (reference sequence).

This chain uses TRBV20-1 with TRBJ2-1; D is perhaps TRBD2 (6 bases). This CDR3 spans 15 amino acids. The germline gives CDR1 DFQATT, CDR2 SNEGSKA (reference sequence). V lost 3 bases to trimming and J lost 9 bases, with 21 bases between them. The CDR3 here is CSASRTGLQSSEQFF. The CDR3 bases are TGCAGTGCTAGTAGGACGGGACTCCAATCTAGTGAGCAGTTCTTC.

The rearrangement joins TRBV20-1 to TRBJ2-4; 8 bases map to TRBD2. The DNA end is a closer match to TRBJ2-7, so the J assignment may be wrong. CDR1 is DFQATT, CDR2 SNEGSKA, per germline (reference sequence). The CDR3 runs to 15 residues. The DNA of the CDR3 is TGCAGTGCTAGAGGGCCAGCGGGAGATCGTTACGAGCAGTACTTC. This sequence encodes CSARGPAGDRYEQYF.

The V call is TRBV20-1, the J call TRBJ2-4, with TRBD2 matching 13 bases. The J segment lost 0 bases and the V segment lost 1 base, leaving 9 bases of the junction unmatched. The CDR3 contains 19 residues. Per the germline V gene, CDR1 is DFQATT and CDR2 is SNEGSKA (reference sequence). CDR3 coding DNA: TGCAGTGCTAGAGTACTGGGGACTAGCGGGATAACAGCCAAAAACATTCAGTACTTC. Amino acid sequence: CSARVLGTSGITAKNIQYF.

CDR3: CASKASGRISEQFF. Written as DNA, the CDR3 is TGTGCCAGCAAGGCTAGCGGGAGAATTAGTGAGCAGTTCTTC. The rearrangement links TRBV6-1 to TRBJ2-1, with 10 bases fitting TRBD2. The CDR3 consists of 14 residues. V was pared by 7 bases and J by 9 bases, with 9 bases of the junction left unmatched. Germline CDR1 and CDR2: MNHNS and SASEGT.

The rearrangement links TRBV7-2 to TRBJ2-1; 8 nucleotides match TRBD2. The J segment lost 5 bases and the V segment lost 3 bases, leaving 6 bases of the junction unmatched. CDR1 SGHTA and CDR2 FQGNSA come from the germline V gene. This CDR3 contains 15 residues. This chain's CDR3 is CASSFQRGYDNEQFF. In DNA form, the CDR3 reads TGTGCCAGCAGCTTTCAGCGGGGGTATGACAATGAGCAGTTCTTC. The full variable domain, its missing parts supplied by reference TRBV7-2 and TRBJ2-1, is GAGVSQSPSNKVTEKGKDVELRCDPISGHTALYWYRQSLGQGLEFLIYFQGNSAPDKSGLPSDRFSAERTGGSVSTLTIQRTQQEDSAVYLCASSFQRGYDNEQFFGPGTRLTVL.

This sequence joins TRBV25-1 and TRBJ2-5; no clear D. V was pared by 5 bases and J by 0 bases, with 10 bases between. Germline CDR1 reads MGHDK; CDR2 reads SYGVNS. The CDR3 extends over 14 amino acids. CDR3 loop: CASSPRRNQETQYF. The CDR3 coding sequence is TGTGCCAGCAGTCCCCGACGGAACCAAGAGACCCAGTACTTC.

The gene calls are TRBV11-3 and TRBJ2-1; 10 nucleotides align to TRBD2. CDR1 and CDR2 from the germline V gene are SGHNT and YENEEA. Unmatched junction bases numbered 10, after V lost 4 bases and J lost 10 bases. This CDR3 spans 15 amino acids. The DNA for the CDR3 is TGTGCCAGCAGCTCCAAAGCGGGGGGGTTGGGGGAGCAGTTCTTC. Encoded protein: CASSSKAGGLGEQFF.